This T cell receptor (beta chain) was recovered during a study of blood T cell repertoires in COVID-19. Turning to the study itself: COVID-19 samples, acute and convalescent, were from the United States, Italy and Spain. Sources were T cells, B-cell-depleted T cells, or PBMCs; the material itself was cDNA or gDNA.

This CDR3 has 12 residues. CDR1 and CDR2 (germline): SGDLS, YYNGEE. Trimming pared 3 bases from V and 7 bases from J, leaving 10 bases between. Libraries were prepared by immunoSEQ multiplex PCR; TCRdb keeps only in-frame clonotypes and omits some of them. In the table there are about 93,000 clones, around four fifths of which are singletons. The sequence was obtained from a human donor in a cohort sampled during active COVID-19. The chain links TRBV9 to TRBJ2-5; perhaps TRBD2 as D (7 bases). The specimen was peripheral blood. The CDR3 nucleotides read TGTGCCAGCAGCGCGGGGGGCGTGACCCAGTACTTC. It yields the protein CASSAGGVTQYF. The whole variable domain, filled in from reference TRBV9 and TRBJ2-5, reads DSGVTQTPKHLITATGQRVTLRCSPRSGDLSVYWYQQSLDQGLQFLIQYYNGEERAKGNILERFSAQQFPDLHSELNLSSLELGDSALYFCASSAGGVTQYFGPGTRLLVL.